This is a list of T cell receptor beta chains from one sample in a study of blood T cell repertoires in COVID-19. TCRdb's table, derived via immunoSEQ multiplex PCR, lists solely in-frame clones and lacks some. The sample has fewer than 450,000 clones, 80% to 95% seen once. The specimen sequenced was PBMCs or T cells enriched from blood (not recorded which). The source is a man aged 18 to 29 who had recovered from COVID-19. CDR3s include the opening cysteine and the closing phenylalanine or tryptophan. A D gene is named only where the DNA matches it firmly. Size is stated for part of the rows, as once, few or many counts, or as a class when the clone is expanded.

size: .
V: TRBV10-1
J: TRBJ1-5
D: TRBD1
CDR3: CANCPKDRGHDSNQPQHF
DNA: TGCGCCAACTGCCCTAAGGACAGGGGGCACGATAGCAATCAGCCCCAGCATTTT

size: .
V: TRBV30
J: TRBJ2-2
D: TRBD2
CDR3: CAWSGLAGGTNTGELFF
DNA: TGTGCCTGGAGTGGACTAGCGGGAGGGACGAACACCGGGGAGCTGTTTTTT

size: .
V: TRBV10-3
J: TRBJ2-1
D: .
CDR3: CAISESRGRNEQFF
DNA: TGTGCCATCAGTGAGTCTAGGGGTCGGAATGAGCAGTTCTTC

size: .
V: TRBV6-1
J: TRBJ1-5
D: .
CDR3: CASSEFGGEGGVISNQPQHF
DNA: TGTGCCAGCAGTGAGTTTGGCGGGGAGGGTGGAGTGATAAGCAATCAGCCCCAGCATTTT

size: .
V: TRBV28
J: TRBJ1-2
D: .
CDR3: CASSFLTRGYTF
DNA: TGTGCCAGCAGTTTCCTGACACGGGGCTACACCTTC

size: .
V: TRBV6-1
J: TRBJ1-1
D: TRBD1
CDR3: CASSEDRGRPNTEAFF
DNA: TGTGCCAGCAGTGAAGACAGGGGACGACCGAACACTGAAGCTTTCTTT

size: .
V: TRBV2
J: TRBJ1-5
D: .
CDR3: CASSDRHTNQPQHF
DNA: TGTGCCAGCAGTGACAGACACACAAATCAGCCCCAGCATTTT

size: .
V: TRBV10-3
J: TRBJ2-3
D: .
CDR3: CAITPGGPPDTQYF
DNA: TGTGCCATCACCCCAGGTGGTCCGCCGGATACGCAGTATTTT

size: .
V: TRBV10-3
J: TRBJ1-5
D: .
CDR3: CAISDRGGGPNQPQHF
DNA: TGTGCCATCAGTGATCGGGGTGGGGGCCCTAATCAGCCCCAGCATTTT

size: few
V: TRBV5-1
J: TRBJ2-3
D: .
CDR3: CASSLGGSTDTQYF
DNA: TGCGCCAGCAGCTTGGGCGGGAGCACAGATACGCAGTATTTT

size: .
V: TRBV6-1
J: TRBJ1-1
D: .
CDR3: CASSELLNTEAFF
DNA: TGTGCCAGCAGTGAATTATTGAACACTGAAGCTTTCTTT

size: .
V: TRBV4-2
J: TRBJ2-3
D: .
CDR3: CASSQDLKGGGDTDTQYF
DNA: TGTGCCAGCAGCCAAGACCTTAAAGGGGGGGGAGACACAGATACGCAGTATTTT

size: .
V: TRBV5-8
J: TRBJ1-4
D: TRBD1
CDR3: CASSPGTGYEKLFF
DNA: TGTGCCAGCAGCCCCGGGACAGGGTATGAAAAACTGTTTTTT

size: .
V: TRBV6-1
J: TRBJ2-7
D: TRBD2
CDR3: CASSARLAGGFSYEQYF
DNA: TGTGCCAGCAGTGCTAGACTAGCGGGGGGCTTCTCCTACGAGCAGTACTTC

size: .
V: TRBV7-2
J: TRBJ2-3
D: .
CDR3: CASSSPLVVKSTDTQYF
DNA: TGTGCCAGCAGTTCACCCCTAGTCGTAAAGAGCACAGATACGCAGTATTTT

size: .
V: TRBV28
J: TRBJ1-2
D: .
CDR3: CASRLLQGSYYGYTF
DNA: TGTGCCAGCAGACTCTTACAGGGCTCATACTATGGCTACACCTTC

size: .
V: TRBV7-3
J: TRBJ2-3
D: TRBD2
CDR3: CASSPRLAGGTDTQYF
DNA: TGTGCCAGCAGCCCAAGACTAGCGGGAGGGACAGATACGCAGTATTTT

size: once
V: TRBV7-8
J: TRBJ1-1
D: .
CDR3: CASSLLSSELTMNTEAFF
DNA: TGTGCCAGCAGCTTATTGTCCTCGGAGCTGACCATGAACACTGAAGCTTTCTTT

size: .
V: TRBV7-2
J: TRBJ2-3
D: .
CDR3: CASSRTFSDVDTQYF
DNA: TGTGCCAGCAGCAGGACATTTTCAGATGTGGATACGCAGTATTTT

size: .
V: TRBV27
J: TRBJ1-4
D: .
CDR3: CASSLSGDTLISTNEKLFF
DNA: TGTGCCAGCAGTTTATCAGGGGACACCCTTATCTCAACTAATGAAAAACTGTTTTTT

size: .
V: TRBV27
J: TRBJ2-5
D: .
CDR3: CASSATRFFTQETQYF
DNA: TGTGCCAGCAGCGCGACTAGGTTTTTCACCCAAGAGACCCAGTACTTC

size: .
V: TRBV28
J: TRBJ2-5
D: TRBD2
CDR3: CASTFSGTETQYF
DNA: TGTGCCAGCACCTTTAGCGGGACTGAGACCCAGTACTTC

size: .
V: TRBV27
J: TRBJ1-3
D: TRBD1
CDR3: CASSLRTGATIYF
DNA: TGTGCCAGCAGTCTCAGGACAGGGGCAACCATATATTTT

size: .
V: TRBV7-2
J: TRBJ1-3
D: TRBD1
CDR3: CASSSGTATNTIYF
DNA: TGTGCCAGCAGCTCAGGGACAGCCACCAACACCATATATTTT

size: .
V: TRBV10-3
J: TRBJ2-5
D: .
CDR3: CAISERRGPRETQYF
DNA: TGTGCCATCAGTGAGCGAAGGGGCCCCCGGGAGACCCAGTACTTC

size: .
V: TRBV28
J: TRBJ1-1
D: TRBD1
CDR3: CVSSLSDRDTEAFF
DNA: TGTGTCAGCAGTTTGTCAGACAGGGACACTGAAGCTTTCTTT

size: .
V: TRBV7-2
J: TRBJ1-1
D: .
CDR3: CASSPRTDLNTEAFF
DNA: TGTGCCAGCAGCCCTAGGACAGATTTGAACACTGAAGCTTTCTTT